A selection of T cell receptor beta chains follows, all from one sample in a study of blood T cell repertoires in COVID-19. Produced via immunoSEQ multiplex PCR; TCRdb's table is partial and in-frame only. The top ten hold 2% to 2.5% of the sample, which has 200,000 to 250,000 clones, about four fifths seen once. Sequenced material: peripheral blood. All receptors derive from a woman aged 60-75 years with acute or convalescent COVID-19. Both conserved end residues are trimmed from each CDR3.

v_call: TRBV6-5; cdr3_aa: ASRRGGQGSGYT
v_call: TRBV5-4; cdr3_aa: ASSARDSDTEAF
v_call: TRBV5-4; cdr3_aa: ASSPWTSLNTGELF
v_call: TRBV2; cdr3_aa: ASSTGGSASTDTQY
v_call: TRBV2; cdr3_aa: ASSGRQEARNGYT
v_call: TRBV12-3/TRBV12-4; cdr3_aa: ASSFGQGAEAF
v_call: TRBV2; cdr3_aa: ASSDHGGTYEQY
v_call: TRBV28; cdr3_aa: ASRMDRGSANQPQH
v_call: TRBV28; cdr3_aa: ASAGLSPGWGLNQPQH
v_call: TRBV7-3; cdr3_aa: ASSLGGGDWETQY
v_call: TRBV7-9; cdr3_aa: ASSLDADGDPYGYT
v_call: TRBV11-3; cdr3_aa: ASSLVAGGYNEQF
v_call: TRBV11-1; cdr3_aa: ASSLDGQEVNEQF
v_call: TRBV19; cdr3_aa: ASSTGTRNTEAF
v_call: TRBV19; cdr3_aa: ASSYRVGETQY
v_call: TRBV4-2; cdr3_aa: ASSQERGGVDTQY
v_call: TRBV19; cdr3_aa: ASSIYSGGSYEQY
v_call: TRBV4-1; cdr3_aa: ASSLDSEKLF
v_call: TRBV2; cdr3_aa: ASSLQGTINEKLF
v_call: TRBV15; cdr3_aa: ATSSRTSRNEQF
v_call: TRBV6-5; cdr3_aa: ASRGQGRDEAF
v_call: TRBV5-4; cdr3_aa: ASSAGSSGVSADTQY
v_call: TRBV6-2/TRBV6-3; cdr3_aa: ASSYVASGVEQY
v_call: TRBV20-1; cdr3_aa: SASPETGVNYGYT
v_call: TRBV7-9; cdr3_aa: ASSISSGTDTQY
v_call: TRBV28; cdr3_aa: ASSFRQGVH
v_call: TRBV7-6; cdr3_aa: ASSAAGQGGEGNTEAF
v_call: TRBV6-1; cdr3_aa: ASSEQGTTEAF